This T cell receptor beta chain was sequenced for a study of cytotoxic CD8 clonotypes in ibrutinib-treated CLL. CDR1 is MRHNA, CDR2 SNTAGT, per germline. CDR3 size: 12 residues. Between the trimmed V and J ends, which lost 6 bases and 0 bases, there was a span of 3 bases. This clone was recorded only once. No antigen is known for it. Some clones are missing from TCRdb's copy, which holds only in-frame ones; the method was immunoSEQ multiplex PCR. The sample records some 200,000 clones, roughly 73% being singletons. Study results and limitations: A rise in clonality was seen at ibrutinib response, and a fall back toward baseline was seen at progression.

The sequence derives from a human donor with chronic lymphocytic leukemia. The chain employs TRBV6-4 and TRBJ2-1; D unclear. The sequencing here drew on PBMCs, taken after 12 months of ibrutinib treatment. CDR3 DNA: TGTGCCAGCAGAGGCTCCTACAATGAGCAGTTCTTC. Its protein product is CASRGSYNEQFF.